The rows below give T cell receptor beta chains drawn from one sample of a study of breast tumors, draining lymph nodes, adjacent tissues. TCRdb recomputed calls from the multiplex PCR reads with MiXCR, one row per CDR3 protein. This table has 100,000 to 150,000 distinct CDR3 sequences, more than 20% appearing once. Sequencing was performed on axillary lymph node tissue. These receptors all come from a female donor with breast cancer. Some clones in this sample may be carry-over from other donors' samples. Each CDR3 is given with its conserved first and last residue. A D gene is named only where the DNA matches it firmly. Size is stated for part of the rows, as once, few or many counts, or as a class when the clone is expanded.

V,J,D,size,DNA,CDR3
TRBV27,TRBJ2-2,NA,NA,TGTGCCAGCAGAACGACCAGGGACACCGGGGAGCTGTTTTTT,CASRTTRDTGELFF
TRBV5-1,TRBJ1-6,TRBD1,many,TGCGCCAGCAGCTTGGGCGACAGGGACTCACCCCTCCACTTT,CASSLGDRDSPLHF
TRBV19,TRBJ2-1,NA,few,TGTGCCAGTGGCAGGGGCAATGAGCAGTTCTTC,CASGRGNEQFF
TRBV10-3,TRBJ1-3,TRBD1,many,TGTGCCATCAGTCCAGGGGGAGGAAACACCATATATTTT,CAISPGGGNTIYF
TRBV12-3/TRBV12-4,TRBJ1-1,NA,NA,TGTGCCAGCAGTCCCATGAGGGTGAACACTGAAGCTTTCTTT,CASSPMRVNTEAFF
TRBV19,TRBJ2-1,NA,many,TGTGCCAGTAGTATACTGGTAGTGGATGAGCAGTTCTTC,CASSILVVDEQFF
TRBV11-2,TRBJ1-3,NA,NA,TGTGCCAGCAGCCCACCTTTGGGAGAGGGGTTAAGCTCTGGAAACACCATATATTTT,CASSPPLGEGLSSGNTIYF
TRBV5-6,TRBJ2-2,NA,many,TGTGCCAGCAGCTTCGGTGGGGGCGGGGAGCTGTTTTTT,CASSFGGGGELFF
TRBV10-3,TRBJ2-7,NA,many,TGTGCCATTGGACACAGGGCCTACGAGCAGTACTTC,CAIGHRAYEQYF
TRBV7-8,TRBJ2-7,TRBD1,many,TGTGCCAGCAGCGCGGGGACAGGGGTCTACGAGCAGTACTTC,CASSAGTGVYEQYF
TRBV28,TRBJ2-2,NA,NA,TGTGCCAGCAGGACAACTAACACCGGGGAGCTGTTTTTT,CASRTTNTGELFF
TRBV15,TRBJ2-7,NA,many,TGTGCCACCAGCAGTTCCCCGGGTGACAGCCCCACGCAGTACTTC,CATSSSPGDSPTQYF
TRBV18,TRBJ1-2,TRBD1,NA,TGTGCCAGCTCACCCGACAGGGATTCCGGCAGCTATGGCTACACCTTC,CASSPDRDSGSYGYTF
TRBV29-1,TRBJ1-1,NA,NA,TGCAGCGTTGAAGGGCCGGGGGCGCGGGCTTTCTTT,CSVEGPGARAFF
TRBV2,TRBJ2-1,NA,many,TGTGCCAGCAGCCGGGACGGGGTCTACAATGAGCAGTTCTTC,CASSRDGVYNEQFF